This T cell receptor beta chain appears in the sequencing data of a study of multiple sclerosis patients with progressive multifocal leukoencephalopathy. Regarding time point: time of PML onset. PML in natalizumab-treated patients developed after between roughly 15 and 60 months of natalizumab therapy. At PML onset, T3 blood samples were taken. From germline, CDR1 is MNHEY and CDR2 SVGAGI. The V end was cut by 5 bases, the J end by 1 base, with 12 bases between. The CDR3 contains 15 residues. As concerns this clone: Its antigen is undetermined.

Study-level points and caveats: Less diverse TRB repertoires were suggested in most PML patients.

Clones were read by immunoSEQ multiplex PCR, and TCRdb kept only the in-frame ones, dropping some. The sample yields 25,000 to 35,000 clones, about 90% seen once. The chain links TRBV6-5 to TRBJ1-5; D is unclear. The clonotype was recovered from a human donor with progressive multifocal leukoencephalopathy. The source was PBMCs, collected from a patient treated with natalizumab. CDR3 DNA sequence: TGTGCCAGCAGTGTACTAGGGTCGAGCAATCAGCCCCAGCATTTT. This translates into CASSVLGSSNQPQHF.